This entry describes one TCR beta chain. The sample belongs to a study of blood T cell repertoires in COVID-19. This CDR3 is built from 13 residues. Authors' methods: Amplification of reference gene primers was used by the study to estimate nucleated cell counts. The repertoire was sequenced with immunoSEQ multiplex PCR; TCRdb's copy has only in-frame clones and lacks some. Clone size and V and J calls were adopted from that table, with D and trimming inferred from the DNA. This table holds fewer than 120,000 clones, 75% to 85% found once. The rearrangement links TRBV21-1 to TRBJ2-3; the table's D call, TRBD1, was not checked against the DNA. TRBV21-1 is deemed a pseudogene. The sample comprised peripheral blood. The clonotype originates from a woman aged 60-75 years with acute or convalescent COVID-19. The CDR3 spells CGAGGGGTDTQYF. The CDR3 DNA follows: TGTGGAGCAGGGGGCGGGGGCACAGATACGCAGTATTTT.